These 28 T cell receptor beta chains came from one sample sequenced in a study of shared clonotypes between healthy human individuals. Method: immunoSEQ multiplex PCR; TCRdb's copy keeps in-frame clones and lacks some. Of some 2.1 million clones listed, approximately 95% are singletons. The sequencing input was naive CD4+ T cells sorted from blood. Sample subset: CD45RA+ positively selected. These receptors were obtained from a man between 18 and 35 years old in good health.

This rearrangement joins TRBV5-1 to TRBJ2-3; 8 positions match TRBD2. This CDR3 has 15 residues. Germline V CDR1 and CDR2: SGHRS, YFSETQ. Trimming took 4 bases from V and 0 from J; bases not matched to a gene: 4. The CDR3 DNA is TGCGCCAGCAGCGCACCGGGGGGGAGCACAGATACGCAGTATTTT. As protein: CASSAPGGSTDTQYF.

Concerning this clone itself: Since a much larger clone is just one base distant, this may be a read error. Distinct nucleotide sequences in the sample also encode this CDR3. This chain joins TRBV5-4 and TRBJ1-5; D not resolved. Looked up from germline, CDR1 is SGHNT and CDR2 is YYREEE (reference sequence). This CDR3 has 12 amino acids. Between the trimmed V and J ends, which lost 0 bases and 7 bases, there was a span of 5 bases. CDR3 DNA: TGTGCCAGCAGCTTGGCGGGGCAGCCCCAGCATTTT. It codes for CASSLAGQPQHF.

J is TRBJ2-1 and V is TRBV5-1; D ambiguous. Trimming took 8 bases from V and 2 from J, leaving 11 bases between them. Germline CDR1 reads SGHRS; CDR2 reads YFSETQ. The CDR3 consists of 13 residues. The CDR3 DNA reads TGCGCCAGTTCACGGCGGACCTACAATGAGCAGTTCTTC. Translating it yields CASSRRTYNEQFF.

Comment on this clone: In the same sample, other DNA sequences code for this CDR3. This chain joins TRBV10-3 and TRBJ2-5; D remains unclear. With 5 bases removed from V and 3 bases from J, the gap between germline ends came to 10 bases. Germline V gives CDR1 ENHRY, CDR2 SYGVKD. This CDR3 has 13 residues. CDR3 DNA: TGTGCCATCAGTTCCAGGAGAGAAGAGACCCAGTACTTC. Translating it yields CAISSRREETQYF.

The chain links TRBV5-1 to TRBJ2-7, with 7 positions matching TRBD2. CDR1 and CDR2 from the germline V gene are SGHRS and YFSETQ. The CDR3 is 16 amino acids. J lost 2 bases, V lost 0 bases, and 8 bases had no gene match. CDR3 bases: TGCGCCAGCAGCTTGGCGGCGGGAGCGGTGGCCTACGAGCAGTACTTC. Translating gives CASSLAAGAVAYEQYF.

The V gene is TRBV5-4, the J gene TRBJ2-5, with 12 bases lining up with TRBD1. Germline V lookup: CDR1 SGHNT, CDR2 YYREEE (reference sequence). Trimming took 5 bases from V and 3 from J; bases not matched to a gene: 5. The CDR3 sequence is 15 residues long. CDR3 loop: CASRTGTGGKETQYF. Here the CDR3 DNA reads TGTGCCAGCAGGACCGGGACAGGGGGCAAAGAGACCCAGTACTTC.

The genes are TRBV7-9 and TRBJ2-3; D perhaps matches TRBD1 (5 bases). The germline V gene encodes CDR1 SEHNR and CDR2 FQNEAQ (reference sequence). The CDR3 length is 15 residues. V was clipped by 1 base and J by 2 bases, with 10 bases between them. CDR3 in amino acids: CASSLVGVATDTQYF. In DNA, the CDR3 is TGTGCCAGCAGCTTAGTAGGGGTGGCCACAGATACGCAGTATTTT.

V is TRBV5-5 and J is TRBJ1-4; D gene ambiguous. Trimming stripped 4 bases from V and 0 bases from J, with 10 bases between. Germline CDR1 reads SGHKS; CDR2 reads YYEKEE (reference sequence). The CDR3 runs 15 residues. CDR3 region: CASSQRAATNEKLFF. The DNA of the CDR3 is TGTGCCAGCAGCCAACGAGCCGCAACTAATGAAAAACTGTTTTTT.

This chain uses TRBV25-1 with TRBJ2-7; TRBD2 might be the D (6 bases). This CDR3 has 15 residues. Germline V gene sequence: CDR1 MGHDK, CDR2 SYGVNS. V lost 2 bases and J lost 0, with 11 bases in between. The CDR3 coding sequence is TGTGCCAGCAGTGAAGTTGCGGGGAACTCCTACGAGCAGTACTTC. Its protein product is CASSEVAGNSYEQYF.

This clone is a singleton in its sample. The CDR3 loop is CASSDSNSPLHF. The CDR3 DNA sequence: TGCGCCAGCAGCGACAGTAATTCACCCCTCCACTTT. The chain carries TRBV5-1 and TRBJ1-6; D is perhaps TRBD1 (5 bases). This CDR3 spans 12 amino acids. Trimming left V 4 bases short and J 6 bases short, with 5 bases between. Germline loops: CDR1 SGHRS, CDR2 YFSETQ.

DNA of the CDR3: TGTGCCAGCAGCACCAGTGGGGACACCATATATTTT. Amino acid sequence: CASSTSGDTIYF. The chain links TRBV6-6 to TRBJ1-3, with no clear D. Trimming stripped 6 bases from V and 8 bases from J, with 11 bases between. Germline CDR1 and CDR2: MNHNY and SVGAGI (reference sequence). CDR3 length equals 12 residues.

This chain uses TRBV9 with TRBJ2-7, with TRBD2 identical over 7 bases. The CDR3 totals 16 residues. CDR1 is SGDLS, CDR2 YYNGEE, per germline. With 0 bases clipped from V and 0 bases from J, the junction kept 6 bases outside the gene matches. CDR3 sequence reads: CASSVDASGLSYEQYF. Written as DNA, the CDR3 is TGTGCCAGCAGCGTAGACGCTAGCGGTCTCTCCTACGAGCAGTACTTC.

This chain connects TRBV7-2 to TRBJ2-3; 14 positions agree with TRBD2. The V and J ends lost 5 bases and 6 bases, in that order; junction bases with no gene match: 4. There are 15 residues in the CDR3. In germline, CDR1 is SGHTA, CDR2 FQGNSA. CDR3 DNA sequence: TGTGCCAGCAGCACCCGACTAGCGGGAGGGGATACGCAGTATTTT. Its protein is CASSTRLAGGDTQYF.

V gene TRBV19 combines with J gene TRBJ2-7; 9 positions match TRBD1. The CDR3 is made up of 15 amino acids. Germline loops: CDR1 LNHDA, CDR2 SQIVND (reference sequence). V lost 5 bases and J lost 2; bases outside the gene matches: 7. The CDR3 DNA follows: TGTGCCAGTAGTCCGGGACAGGGATTGCCCTACGAGCAGTACTTC. This translates into CASSPGQGLPYEQYF. Filled out from reference TRBV19 and TRBJ2-7, the complete variable domain reads DGGITQSPKYLFRKEGQNVTLSCEQNLNHDAMYWYRQDPGQGLRLIYYSQIVNDFQKGDIAEGYSVSREKKESFPLTVTSAQKNPTAFYLCASSPGQGLPYEQYFGPGTRLTVT.

The CDR3 bases are TGCGCCAGCAGCCTCGGTCAGGGGGCGAACACTGAAGCTTTCTTT. It specifies CASSLGQGANTEAFF. This chain links TRBV4-1 with TRBJ1-1, with 8 positions matching TRBD1. CDR3 size: 15 residues. With V trimmed by 4 bases and J by 1 base, 5 bases remained unmatched. CDR1 is MGHRA and CDR2 is YSYEKL in the germline V gene.

This clone has a count of ten or more. The chain couples TRBV7-9 to TRBJ1-2; TRBD1 might be the D (5 bases). The ends were cut back, 1 base at V and 8 bases at J, with 17 bases in the middle. Germline V gene lookup returns CDR1 SEHNR and CDR2 FQNEAQ (reference sequence). The CDR3 is 15 amino acids. The DNA of the CDR3 is TGTGCCAGCAGCTTAGTAGGGCAGGGAGGTCGAGGCTACACCTTC. It yields the protein CASSLVGQGGRGYTF.

The gene calls are TRBV5-1 and TRBJ2-1; 15 positions match TRBD2. Germline lookup yields CDR1 SGHRS and CDR2 YFSETQ. This CDR3 spans 17 amino acids. Unmatched junction bases numbered 5, after V lost 4 bases and J lost 3 bases. The CDR3 loop reads CASSTGLAGGNYNEQFF. The CDR3 DNA follows: TGCGCCAGCAGCACGGGACTAGCGGGGGGAAACTACAATGAGCAGTTCTTC. The variable domain in full, completed from reference TRBV5-1 and TRBJ2-1, reads KAGVTQTPRYLIKTRGQQVTLSCSPISGHRSVSWYQQTPGQGLQFLFEYFSETQRNKGNFPGRFSGRQFSNSRSEMNVSTLELGDSALYLCASSTGLAGGNYNEQFFGPGTRLTVL.

DNA for the CDR3: TGTGCCAGCAGCTCTCCGGCGGGCTCAGATACGCAGTATTTT. It encodes CASSSPAGSDTQYF. This sequence joins TRBV5-4 and TRBJ2-3, with D possibly being TRBD2 (5 bases). The CDR3 has 14 residues. The germline CDR1 and CDR2 sequences are SGHNT and YYREEE (reference sequence). V was trimmed by 3 bases and J by 4 bases, leaving 12 bases between them. Full variable domain (remainder filled in from reference TRBV5-4 and TRBJ2-3): ETGVTQSPTHLIKTRGQQVTLRCSSQSGHNTVSWYQQALGQGPQFIFQYYREEENGRGNFPPRFSGLQFPNYSSELNVNALELDDSALYLCASSSPAGSDTQYFGPGTRLTVL.

The chain links TRBV9 to TRBJ1-6; D is undetermined. V shed 3 bases and J shed 5 bases, with 6 bases lying between them. This CDR3 contains 13 residues. Germline CDR1 is SGDLS and CDR2 is YYNGEE. The CDR3 coding sequence is TGTGCCAGCAGCGACAGCAATAATTCACCCCTCCACTTT. Encoded protein: CASSDSNNSPLHF.

This sequence joins TRBV14 and TRBJ1-2; D not resolved. Trimming shortened V by 4 bases and J by 10 bases, and 16 bases separated the two germline ends. The CDR3 runs to 13 residues. Germline-derived CDR1 and CDR2 are SGHDN and FVKESK. The CDR3 coding sequence is TGTGCCAGCAGCCCAACGTCTATTGGGGACTACACCTTC. This encodes CASSPTSIGDYTF.

In this sample, this clone turned up once. J is TRBJ2-3 and V is TRBV6-5; a weak D match, TRBD1 (7 bases). This CDR3 region has 15 residues. CDR1 is MNHEY, CDR2 SVGAGI, per germline. Trimming shortened V by 2 bases and J by 2 bases, and 11 bases separated the two germline ends. The CDR3 DNA reads TGTGCCAGCAGTTACGCAGGGGGGAACACAGATACGCAGTATTTT. Protein product: CASSYAGGNTDTQYF.

The chain has TRBV10-3 and TRBJ1-4; tentatively, D is TRBD1 (6 bases). The CDR3 runs 13 residues. The germline V gene has CDR1 ENHRY and CDR2 SYGVKD. Trimming shortened V by 8 bases and J by 7 bases, and 14 bases separated the two germline ends. CDR3 coding DNA: TGTGCCATCTCGGACAGTCTTTCTGAAAAACTGTTTTTT. Translation gives CAISDSLSEKLFF.

About this clone: Other DNA sequences from this sample encode an identical CDR3 as well. The rearrangement uses TRBV2 and TRBJ1-6; D gene uncertain. The CDR3 sequence is 12 residues long. The germline V gene has CDR1 SNHLY and CDR2 FYNNEI. Trimming shortened V by 7 bases and J by 3 bases, and 4 bases separated the two germline ends. The CDR3 sequence: CASTSYNSPLHF. The DNA for the CDR3 is TGTGCCAGCACGAGCTATAATTCACCCCTCCACTTT.

The chain carries TRBV12-5 and TRBJ2-7; 7 bases map to TRBD1. Unmatched junction bases numbered 10, after V lost 0 bases and J lost 5 bases. This CDR3 has 16 residues. Germline V gene data show CDR1 as LGHNT and CDR2 as FRNRAP. CDR3 amino acids: CASGLVLQGRRDEQYF. The CDR3 bases are TGTGCTAGTGGTTTGGTACTACAGGGGCGTAGGGACGAGCAGTACTTC.

The CDR3 loop reads CASRRTGLLYNSPLHF. CDR3 nucleotides: TGTGCCAGCAGGCGGACAGGGTTGCTCTATAATTCACCCCTCCACTTT. The chain employs TRBV6-4 and TRBJ1-6; TRBD1 aligns across 8 bases. The CDR3 is 16 amino acids. Germline CDR1 is MRHNA and CDR2 is SNTAGT. The junction had 7 bases not matched to a gene; V was cut back by 6 bases and J by 3 bases.

With regard to this clone: An end of the junction does not agree with germline; a read error may underlie this. The chain uses TRBV29-1 and TRBJ1-1; D unresolved. The CDR3 extends over 13 amino acids. Per germline, CDR1 SQVTM and CDR2 ANQGSEA. The CDR3 here is CSVGIQINSEAFF. The CDR3 bases are TGCAGCGTTGGTATACAAATAAACAGTGAAGCTTTCTTT.

V gene TRBV9 combines with J gene TRBJ1-2, with TRBD1 identical over 9 bases. Germline values: CDR1 SGDLS, CDR2 YYNGEE. This CDR3 region has 14 residues. J gave up 6 bases and V 0 bases, and 3 bases lay outside the gene matches. Here the CDR3 reads CASSVGGTGNGYTF. Written as DNA, the CDR3 is TGTGCCAGCAGCGTAGGGGGGACAGGGAATGGCTACACCTTC.

This chain connects TRBV6-5 to TRBJ2-5; the D gene could be TRBD1 or TRBD2 (5 bases each). CDR3 size: 14 residues. Germline assignment: CDR1 MNHEY and CDR2 SVGAGI. Trimming stripped 0 bases from V and 4 bases from J, with 9 bases between. Written as DNA, the CDR3 is TGTGCCAGCAGTTACTCAGAGGGGCGAGAGACCCAGTACTTC. Its translation: CASSYSEGRETQYF.